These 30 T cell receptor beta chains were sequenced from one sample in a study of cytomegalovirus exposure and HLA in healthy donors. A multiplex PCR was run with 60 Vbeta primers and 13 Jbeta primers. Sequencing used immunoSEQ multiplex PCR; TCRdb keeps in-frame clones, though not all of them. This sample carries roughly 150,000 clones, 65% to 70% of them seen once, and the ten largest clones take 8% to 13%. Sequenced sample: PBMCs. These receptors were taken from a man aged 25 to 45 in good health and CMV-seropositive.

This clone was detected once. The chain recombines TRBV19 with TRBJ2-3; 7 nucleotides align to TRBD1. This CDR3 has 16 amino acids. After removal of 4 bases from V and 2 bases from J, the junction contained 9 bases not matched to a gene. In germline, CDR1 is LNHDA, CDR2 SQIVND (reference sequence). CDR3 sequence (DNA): TGTGCCAGTAGTAATTTGGGACAGAGCTACACAGATACGCAGTATTTT. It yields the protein CASSNLGQSYTDTQYF.

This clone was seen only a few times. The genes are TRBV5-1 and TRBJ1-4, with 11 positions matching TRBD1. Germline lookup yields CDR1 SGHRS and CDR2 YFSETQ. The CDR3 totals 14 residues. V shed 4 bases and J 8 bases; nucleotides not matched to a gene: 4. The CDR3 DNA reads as TGCGCCAGCAGCCCGGGACAGGGGGGGGAAAAACTGTTTTTT. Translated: CASSPGQGGEKLFF.

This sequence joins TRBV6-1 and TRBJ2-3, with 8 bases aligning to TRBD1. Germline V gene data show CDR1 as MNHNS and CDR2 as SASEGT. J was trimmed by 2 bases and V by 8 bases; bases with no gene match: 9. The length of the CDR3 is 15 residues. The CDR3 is CASSPDRGVTDTQYF. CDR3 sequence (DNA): TGTGCCAGCTCACCCGACAGGGGAGTCACAGATACGCAGTATTTT.

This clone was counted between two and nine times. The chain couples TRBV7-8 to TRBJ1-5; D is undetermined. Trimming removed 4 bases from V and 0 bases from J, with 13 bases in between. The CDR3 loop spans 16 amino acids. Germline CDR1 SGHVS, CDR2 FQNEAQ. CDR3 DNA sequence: TGTGCCAGCAGCTCTAGCAGAGCCTATAGCAATCAGCCCCAGCATTTT. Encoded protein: CASSSSRAYSNQPQHF. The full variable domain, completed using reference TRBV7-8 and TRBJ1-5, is GAGVSQSPRYKVAKRGQDVALRCDPISGHVSLFWYQQALGQGPEFLTYFQNEAQLDKSGLPSDRFFAERPEGSVSTLKIQRTQQEDSAVYLCASSSSRAYSNQPQHFGDGTRLSIL.

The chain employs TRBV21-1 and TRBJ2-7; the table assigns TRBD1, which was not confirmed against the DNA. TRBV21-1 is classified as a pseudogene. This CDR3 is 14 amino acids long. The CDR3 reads CASSSGTQTYEQYF. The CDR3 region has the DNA TGTGCCAGCAGCTCAGGCACCCAGACCTACGAGCAGTACTTC.

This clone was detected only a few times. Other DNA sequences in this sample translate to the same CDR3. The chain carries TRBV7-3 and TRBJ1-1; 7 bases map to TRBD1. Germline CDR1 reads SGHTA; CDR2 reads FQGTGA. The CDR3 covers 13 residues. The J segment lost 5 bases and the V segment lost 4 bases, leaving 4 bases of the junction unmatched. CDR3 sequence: CASSSQGGTEAFF. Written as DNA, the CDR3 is TGTGCCAGCAGCTCCCAGGGGGGAACTGAAGCTTTCTTT.

CDR3 protein: CASSARVLNEQFF. For the CDR3, the DNA is TGTGCCAGCAGCGCCCGAGTCCTCAATGAGCAGTTCTTC. The chain has TRBV5-6 and TRBJ2-1, with no clear D. This CDR3 has 13 amino acids. Trimming pared 4 bases from V and 6 bases from J, leaving 11 bases between. The germline gives CDR1 SGHDT, CDR2 YYEEEE.

CDR3 loop: CASSWRWTLQETQYF. In DNA form, the CDR3 reads TGTGCCAGCAGTTGGCGATGGACACTCCAAGAGACCCAGTACTTC. The V gene is TRBV27, the J gene TRBJ2-5; D is possibly TRBD1 (5 bases). V gave up 4 bases and J gave up 1 base, with 13 bases separating them. Germline V gene lookup returns CDR1 MNHEY and CDR2 SMNVEV (reference sequence). The length of the CDR3 is 15 residues.

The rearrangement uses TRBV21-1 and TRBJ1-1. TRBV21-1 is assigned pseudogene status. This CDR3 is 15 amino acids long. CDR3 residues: CASSKVESMNTEAFF. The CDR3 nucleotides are TGTGCCAGCAGCAAAGTAGAGTCTATGAACACTGAAGCTTTCTTT.

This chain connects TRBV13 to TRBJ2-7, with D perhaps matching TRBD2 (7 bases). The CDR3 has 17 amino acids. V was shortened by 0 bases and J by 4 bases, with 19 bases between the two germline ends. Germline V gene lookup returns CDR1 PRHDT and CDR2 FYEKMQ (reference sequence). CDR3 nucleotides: TGTGCCAGCAGCTTAGGCCTAGGGGGAGGGGCGAAATACGAGCAGTACTTC. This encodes CASSLGLGGGAKYEQYF.

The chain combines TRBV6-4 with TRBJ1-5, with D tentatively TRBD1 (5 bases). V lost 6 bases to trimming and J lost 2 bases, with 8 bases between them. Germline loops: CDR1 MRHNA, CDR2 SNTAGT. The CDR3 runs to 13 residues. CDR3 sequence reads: CASSWGGNQPQHF. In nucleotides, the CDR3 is TGTGCCAGCAGCTGGGGGGGCAATCAGCCCCAGCATTTT.

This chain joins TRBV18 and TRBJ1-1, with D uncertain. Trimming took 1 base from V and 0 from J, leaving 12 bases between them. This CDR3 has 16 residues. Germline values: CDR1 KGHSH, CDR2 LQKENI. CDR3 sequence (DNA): TGTGCCAGCTCACCACAGACATCTAACATGAACACTGAAGCTTTCTTT. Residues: CASSPQTSNMNTEAFF.

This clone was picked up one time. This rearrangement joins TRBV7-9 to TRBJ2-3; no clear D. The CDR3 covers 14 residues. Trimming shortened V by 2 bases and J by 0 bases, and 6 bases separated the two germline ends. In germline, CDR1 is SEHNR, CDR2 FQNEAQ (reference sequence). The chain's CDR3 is CASSLQISTDTQYF. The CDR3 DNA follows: TGTGCCAGCAGCTTACAGATTAGCACAGATACGCAGTATTTT.

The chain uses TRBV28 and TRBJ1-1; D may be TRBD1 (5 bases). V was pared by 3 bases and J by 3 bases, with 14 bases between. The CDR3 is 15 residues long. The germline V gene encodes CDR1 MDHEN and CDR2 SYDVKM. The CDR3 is CASSLGGGGDTEAFF. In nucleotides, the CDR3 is TGTGCCAGCAGTTTGGGGGGTGGGGGAGACACTGAAGCTTTCTTT.

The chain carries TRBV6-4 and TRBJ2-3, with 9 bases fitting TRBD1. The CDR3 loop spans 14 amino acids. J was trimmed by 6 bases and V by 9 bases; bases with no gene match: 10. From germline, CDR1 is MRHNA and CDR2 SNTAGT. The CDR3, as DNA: TGTGCCAGTCGACAGGGGGGGTCGGCGGATACGCAGTATTTT. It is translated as CASRQGGSADTQYF.

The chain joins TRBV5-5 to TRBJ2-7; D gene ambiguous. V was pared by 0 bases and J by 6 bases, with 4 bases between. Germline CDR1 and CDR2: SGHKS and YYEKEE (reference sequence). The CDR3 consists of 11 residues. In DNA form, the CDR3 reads TGTGCCAGCAGCTTGGCCGTCGAGCAGTACTTC. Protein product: CASSLAVEQYF.

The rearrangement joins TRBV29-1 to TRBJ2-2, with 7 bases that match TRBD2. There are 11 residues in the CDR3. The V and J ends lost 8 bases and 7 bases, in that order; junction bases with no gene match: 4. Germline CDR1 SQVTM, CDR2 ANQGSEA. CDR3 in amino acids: CSSRGSGELFF. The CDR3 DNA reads TGCAGCTCCCGCGGGAGCGGGGAGCTGTTTTTT.

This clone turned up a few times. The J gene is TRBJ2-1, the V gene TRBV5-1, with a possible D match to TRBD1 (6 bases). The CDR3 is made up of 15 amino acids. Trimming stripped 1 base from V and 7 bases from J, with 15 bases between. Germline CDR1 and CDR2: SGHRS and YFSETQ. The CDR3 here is CASSLNIGQKNEQFF. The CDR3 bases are TGCGCCAGCAGCTTGAATATAGGACAGAAGAATGAGCAGTTCTTC.

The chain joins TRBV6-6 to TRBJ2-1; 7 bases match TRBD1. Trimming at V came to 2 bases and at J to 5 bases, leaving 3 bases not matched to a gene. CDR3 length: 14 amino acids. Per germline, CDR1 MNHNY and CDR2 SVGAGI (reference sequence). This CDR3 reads CASSYLDRDNEQFF. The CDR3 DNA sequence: TGTGCCAGCAGTTACCTCGACAGGGACAATGAGCAGTTCTTC.

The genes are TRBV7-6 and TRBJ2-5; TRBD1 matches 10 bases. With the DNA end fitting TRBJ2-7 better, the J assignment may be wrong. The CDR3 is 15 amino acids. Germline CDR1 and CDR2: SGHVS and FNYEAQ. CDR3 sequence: CASSPEGQGSYEQYF. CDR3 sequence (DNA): TGTGCCAGCAGCCCAGAGGGACAGGGGTCTTACGAGCAGTACTTC.

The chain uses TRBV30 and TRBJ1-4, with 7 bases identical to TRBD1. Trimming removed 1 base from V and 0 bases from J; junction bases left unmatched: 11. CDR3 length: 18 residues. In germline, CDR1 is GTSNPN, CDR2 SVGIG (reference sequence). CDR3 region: CAWSASWGQGATNEKLFF. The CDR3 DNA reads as TGTGCCTGGAGTGCCTCGTGGGGCCAGGGGGCAACTAATGAAAAACTGTTTTTT.

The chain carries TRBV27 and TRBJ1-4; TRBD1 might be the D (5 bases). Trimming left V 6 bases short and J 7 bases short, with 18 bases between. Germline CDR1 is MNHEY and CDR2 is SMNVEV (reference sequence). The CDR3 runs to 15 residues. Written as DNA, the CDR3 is TGTGCCAGCAGAGTCGCCGGACACCGGGTTGAAAAACTGTTTTTT. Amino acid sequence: CASRVAGHRVEKLFF.

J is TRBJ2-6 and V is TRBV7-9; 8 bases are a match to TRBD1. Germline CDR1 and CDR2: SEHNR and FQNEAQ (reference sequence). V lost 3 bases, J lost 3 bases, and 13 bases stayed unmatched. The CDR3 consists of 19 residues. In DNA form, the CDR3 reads TGTGCCAGCAGCTTTTCCGGAGGCAGGGGGCTTTATGGGGCCAACGTCCTGACTTTC. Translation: CASSFSGGRGLYGANVLTF.

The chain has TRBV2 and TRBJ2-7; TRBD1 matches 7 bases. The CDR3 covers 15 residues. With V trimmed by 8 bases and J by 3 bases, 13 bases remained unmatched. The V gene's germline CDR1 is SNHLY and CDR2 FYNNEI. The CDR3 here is CASGGTIRQGYEQYF. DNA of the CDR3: TGTGCCAGCGGCGGCACTATTCGACAGGGCTACGAGCAGTACTTC.

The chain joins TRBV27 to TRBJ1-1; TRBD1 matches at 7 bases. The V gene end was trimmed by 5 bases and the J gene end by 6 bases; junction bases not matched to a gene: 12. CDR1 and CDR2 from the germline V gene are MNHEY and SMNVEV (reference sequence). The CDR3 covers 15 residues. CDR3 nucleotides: TGTGCCAGCAGTCTCCTAAACAGGGGACACCCTGAAGCTTTCTTT. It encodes CASSLLNRGHPEAFF.

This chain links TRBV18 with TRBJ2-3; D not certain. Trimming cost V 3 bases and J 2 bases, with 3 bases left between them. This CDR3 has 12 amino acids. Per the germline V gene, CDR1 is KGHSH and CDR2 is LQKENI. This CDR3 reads CASSPYTDTQYF. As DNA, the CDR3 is TGTGCCAGCTCACCTTACACAGATACGCAGTATTTT.

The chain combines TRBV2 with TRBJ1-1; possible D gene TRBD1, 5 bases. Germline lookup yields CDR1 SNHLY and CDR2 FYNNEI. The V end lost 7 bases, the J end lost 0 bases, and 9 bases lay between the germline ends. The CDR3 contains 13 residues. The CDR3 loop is CASTGRVNTEAFF. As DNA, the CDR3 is TGTGCCAGCACAGGCAGGGTGAACACTGAAGCTTTCTTT.

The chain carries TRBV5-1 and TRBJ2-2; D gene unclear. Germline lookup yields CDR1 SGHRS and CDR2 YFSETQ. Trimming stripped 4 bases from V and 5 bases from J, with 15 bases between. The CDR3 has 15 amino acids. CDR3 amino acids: CASSPLGLNTGELFF. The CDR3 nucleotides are TGCGCCAGCAGCCCCCTTGGGCTAAATACCGGGGAGCTGTTTTTT.

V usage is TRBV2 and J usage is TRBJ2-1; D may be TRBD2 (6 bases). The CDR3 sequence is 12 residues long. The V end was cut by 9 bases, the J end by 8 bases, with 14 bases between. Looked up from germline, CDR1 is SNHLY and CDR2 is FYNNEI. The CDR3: CASEASEDEQFF. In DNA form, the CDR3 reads TGTGCCAGTGAGGCTAGCGAGGATGAGCAGTTCTTC.

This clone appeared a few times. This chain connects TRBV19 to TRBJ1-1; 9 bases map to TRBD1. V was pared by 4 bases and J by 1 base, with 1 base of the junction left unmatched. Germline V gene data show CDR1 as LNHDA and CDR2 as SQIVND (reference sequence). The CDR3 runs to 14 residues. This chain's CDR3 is CASSKGQGNTEAFF. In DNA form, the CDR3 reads TGTGCCAGTAGTAAGGGACAGGGGAACACTGAAGCTTTCTTT. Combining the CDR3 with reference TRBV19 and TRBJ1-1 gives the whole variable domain DGGITQSPKYLFRKEGQNVTLSCEQNLNHDAMYWYRQDPGQGLRLIYYSQIVNDFQKGDIAEGYSVSREKKESFPLTVTSAQKNPTAFYLCASSKGQGNTEAFFGQGTRLTVV.